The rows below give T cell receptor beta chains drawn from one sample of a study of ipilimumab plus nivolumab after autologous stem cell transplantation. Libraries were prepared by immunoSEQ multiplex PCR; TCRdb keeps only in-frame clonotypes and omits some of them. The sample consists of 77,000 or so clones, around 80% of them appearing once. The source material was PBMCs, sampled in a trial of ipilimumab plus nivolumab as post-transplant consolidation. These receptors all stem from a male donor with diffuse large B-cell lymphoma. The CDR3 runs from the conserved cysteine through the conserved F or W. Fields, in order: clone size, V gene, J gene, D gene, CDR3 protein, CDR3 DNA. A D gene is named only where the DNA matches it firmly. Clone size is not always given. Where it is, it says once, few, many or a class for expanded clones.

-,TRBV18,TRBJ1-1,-,CASSPEMNTEAFF,TGTGCCAGCTCACCAGAGATGAACACTGAAGCTTTCTTT
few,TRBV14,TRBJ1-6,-,CASSQGREYSPLHF,TGTGCCAGCAGCCAAGGACGGGAGTATTCACCCCTCCACTTT
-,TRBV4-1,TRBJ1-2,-,CASSQDSSLGYGYTF,TGCGCCAGCAGCCAAGATTCCAGCCTCGGGTATGGCTACACCTTC
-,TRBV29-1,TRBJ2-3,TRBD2,CSGNWGGAGYF,TGCAGCGGGAATTGGGGGGGTGCGGGGTATTTT
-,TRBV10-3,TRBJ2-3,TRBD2,CAISETISAGGQTDTQYF,TGTGCCATCAGTGAGACAATCTCAGCGGGGGGGCAGACAGATACGCAGTATTTT
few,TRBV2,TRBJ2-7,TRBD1,CASSPGGLSYEQYF,TGTGCCAGCAGCCCAGGGGGCTTATCCTACGAGCAGTACTTC
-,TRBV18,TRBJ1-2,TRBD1,CASSPGQGGYGYGYTF,TGTGCCAGCTCACCAGGACAGGGGGGGTACGGCTATGGCTACACCTTC
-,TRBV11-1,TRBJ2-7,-,CASSLKGGHGSYEQYF,TGTGCCAGCAGCTTAAAGGGCGGTCACGGCTCCTACGAGCAGTACTTC
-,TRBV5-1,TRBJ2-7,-,CASSLAPGYEQYF,TGCGCCAGCAGCTTGGCCCCGGGCTACGAGCAGTACTTC
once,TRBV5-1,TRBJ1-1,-,CASSLDQNTEAFF,TGCGCCAGCAGCTTGGATCAGAACACTGAAGCTTTCTTT
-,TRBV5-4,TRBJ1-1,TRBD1,CASSFTDRGTEAFF,TGTGCCAGCAGCTTCACTGACAGGGGCACTGAAGCTTTCTTT
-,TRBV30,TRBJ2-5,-,CARSPRAAGGGTQYF,TGTGCCCGGAGTCCCAGGGCGGCGGGTGGAGGGACCCAGTACTTC
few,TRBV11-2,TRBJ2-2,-,CASSLQVNTGELFF,TGTGCCAGCAGCTTACAGGTCAACACCGGGGAGCTGTTTTTT
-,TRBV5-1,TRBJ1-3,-,CASSLGQRLSGNTIYF,TGCGCCAGCAGCTTGGGACAGCGACTCTCTGGAAACACCATATATTTT
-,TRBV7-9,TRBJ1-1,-,CASSPIWGARTEAFF,TGTGCCAGCAGCCCCATTTGGGGGGCGCGAACTGAAGCTTTCTTT
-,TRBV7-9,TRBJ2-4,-,CASSLAGIAKNIQYF,TGTGCCAGCAGCTTAGCGGGGATAGCCAAAAACATTCAGTACTTC
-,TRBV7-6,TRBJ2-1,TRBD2,CASSRAGGPGNEQFF,TGTGCCAGCAGCCGTGCGGGGGGGCCGGGAAATGAGCAGTTCTTC
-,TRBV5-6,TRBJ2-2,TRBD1,CASSQHDREAGELFF,TGTGCCAGCAGCCAACACGACAGGGAAGCCGGGGAGCTGTTTTTT
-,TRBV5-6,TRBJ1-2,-,CASSLSWQITNYGYTF,TGTGCCAGCAGCTTGTCTTGGCAGATCACTAACTATGGCTACACCTTC
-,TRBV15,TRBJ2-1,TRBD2,CATSREVTSGGQGEQFF,TGTGCCACCAGCAGGGAGGTGACTAGCGGGGGCCAAGGTGAGCAGTTCTTC
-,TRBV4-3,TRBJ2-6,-,CASSIHKTSQSRANVLTF,TGCGCCAGCAGCATACATAAGACGTCACAAAGTCGGGCCAACGTCCTGACTTTC
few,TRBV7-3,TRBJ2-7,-,CASSLGTGREQYF,TGTGCCAGCAGCTTAGGTACAGGACGAGAGCAGTACTTC
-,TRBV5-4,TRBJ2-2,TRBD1,CASSLGQGYTGELFF,TGTGCCAGCAGCTTGGGACAGGGATACACCGGGGAGCTGTTTTTT
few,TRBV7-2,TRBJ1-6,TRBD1,CASSFFGQGSPLHF,TGTGCCAGCAGCTTCTTCGGACAGGGATCACCCCTCCACTTT
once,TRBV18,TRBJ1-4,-,CASSPGAVPIEKLFF,TGTGCCAGCTCACCAGGGGCGGTACCAATCGAAAAACTGTTTTTT
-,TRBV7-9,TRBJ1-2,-,CASSRADGPNGGYTF,TGTGCCAGCAGCCGGGCTGACGGCCCCAATGGAGGCTACACCTTC
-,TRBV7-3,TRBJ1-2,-,CASSPSRLANYGYTF,TGTGCCAGCAGCCCCTCACGTCTAGCTAACTATGGCTACACCTTC
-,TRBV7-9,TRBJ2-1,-,CASSNRGGRNYNEQFF,TGTGCCAGCAGCAATAGGGGGGGCCGGAATTACAATGAGCAGTTCTTC
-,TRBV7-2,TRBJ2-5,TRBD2,CASSLSGTRAGETQYF,TGTGCCAGCAGCTTATCCGGGACTAGAGCAGGGGAGACCCAGTACTTC
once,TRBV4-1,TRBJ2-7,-,CASSQVGEWRHEQYF,TGCGCCAGCAGCCAAGTGGGGGAGTGGAGGCACGAGCAGTACTTC
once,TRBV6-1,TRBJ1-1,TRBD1,CASSIQGAHQAEAFF,TGTGCCAGCAGTATACAGGGGGCGCATCAAGCTGAAGCTTTCTTT
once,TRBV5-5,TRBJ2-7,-,CASSSNGGVRAVEQYF,TGTGCCAGCAGCTCAAATGGCGGGGTACGAGCGGTCGAGCAGTACTTC
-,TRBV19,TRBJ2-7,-,CASSIVAGSYEQYF,TGTGCCAGTAGTATAGTGGCCGGATCCTACGAGCAGTACTTC
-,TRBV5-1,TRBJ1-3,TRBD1,CASSRGTGFSGNTIYF,TGCGCCAGCAGCAGGGGGACAGGTTTCTCTGGAAACACCATATATTTT
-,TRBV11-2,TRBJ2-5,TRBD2,CASSPSMTSGRGETQYF,TGTGCCAGCAGCCCCTCGATGACTAGCGGGCGAGGGGAGACCCAGTACTTC
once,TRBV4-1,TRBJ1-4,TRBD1,CASSTPGQTNEKLFF,TGCGCCAGCAGCACCCCGGGACAGACTAATGAAAAACTGTTTTTT
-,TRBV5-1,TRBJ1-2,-,CASSLDVEGYTF,TGCGCCAGCAGCTTGGATGTGGAAGGCTACACCTTC
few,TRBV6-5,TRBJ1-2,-,CASSSGPLNYGYTF,TGTGCCAGCAGTTCAGGACCCCTTAACTATGGCTACACCTTC
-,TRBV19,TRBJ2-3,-,CASSNRDISTDTQYF,TGTGCCAGTAGTAACCGGGACATCTCCACAGATACGCAGTATTTT
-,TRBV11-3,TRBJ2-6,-,CASSLAKTQPPIPGANVLTF,TGTGCCAGCAGCTTAGCAAAAACCCAACCCCCAATCCCTGGGGCCAACGTCCTGACTTTC
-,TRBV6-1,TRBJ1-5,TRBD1,CASSKGQSNQPQHF,TGTGCCAGCAGTAAGGGACAGAGCAATCAGCCCCAGCATTTT
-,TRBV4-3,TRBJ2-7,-,CASSPHRTASLEQYF,TGCGCCAGCAGCCCTCACAGGACCGCCTCCCTAGAGCAGTACTTC
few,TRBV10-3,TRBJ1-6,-,CAISKYNSPLHF,TGTGCCATCAGTAAATATAATTCACCCCTCCACTTT
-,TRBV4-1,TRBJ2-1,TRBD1,CASSPRTGRDYNEQFF,TGCGCCAGCAGCCCTCGGACAGGGAGAGACTACAATGAGCAGTTCTTC
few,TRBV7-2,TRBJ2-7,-,CASTLRVQRGGLNEQYF,TGTGCCAGCACCCTAAGGGTCCAGAGGGGGGGCCTGAACGAGCAGTACTTC
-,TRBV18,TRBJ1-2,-,CASSPTKDGNYGYTF,TGTGCCAGCTCACCGACCAAAGACGGGAACTATGGCTACACCTTC